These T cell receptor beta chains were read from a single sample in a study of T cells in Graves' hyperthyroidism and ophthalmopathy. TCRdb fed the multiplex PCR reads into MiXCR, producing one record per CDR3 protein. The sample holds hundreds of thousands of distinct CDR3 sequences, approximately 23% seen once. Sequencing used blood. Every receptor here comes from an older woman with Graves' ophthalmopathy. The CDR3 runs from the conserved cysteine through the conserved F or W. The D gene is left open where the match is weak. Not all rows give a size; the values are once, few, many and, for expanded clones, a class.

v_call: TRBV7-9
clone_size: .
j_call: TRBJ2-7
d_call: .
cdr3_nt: TGTGCCAGCAGCGCCCAAAGATACGAGCAGTACTTC
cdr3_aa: CASSAQRYEQYF

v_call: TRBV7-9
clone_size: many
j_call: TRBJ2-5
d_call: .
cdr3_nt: TGTGCCAGCAGCTCTATAGCACGACCTCCGGGGACCCAGTACTTC
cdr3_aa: CASSSIARPPGTQYF

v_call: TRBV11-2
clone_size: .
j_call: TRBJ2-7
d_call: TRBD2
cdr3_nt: TGTGCCAGCAGCTCCGGGACTAGCGGTCTTGAGCAGTACTTC
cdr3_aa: CASSSGTSGLEQYF

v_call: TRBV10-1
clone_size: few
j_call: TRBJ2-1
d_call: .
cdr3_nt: TGCGCCAGCAGTACGAAGCTAAGACTAGGCGGCTACAATGAGCAGTTCTTC
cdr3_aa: CASSTKLRLGGYNEQFF

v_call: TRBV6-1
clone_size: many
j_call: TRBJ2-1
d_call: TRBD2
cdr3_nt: TGTGCCAGCAGAGACATCGGACTAGCTCTCGATGAGCAGTTCTTC
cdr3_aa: CASRDIGLALDEQFF

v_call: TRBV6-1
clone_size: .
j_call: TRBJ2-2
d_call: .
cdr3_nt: TGTGCCAGCAGTCGACTAGTCAACACCGGGGAGCTGTTTTTT
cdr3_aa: CASSRLVNTGELFF

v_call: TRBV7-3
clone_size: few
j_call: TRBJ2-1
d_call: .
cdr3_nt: TGTGCCAGCAGCTTAAGGGGAGCGCTGAGCTCCTACAATGAGCAGTTCTTC
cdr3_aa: CASSLRGALSSYNEQFF

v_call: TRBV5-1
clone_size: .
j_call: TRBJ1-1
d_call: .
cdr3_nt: TGCGCCAGCAGCCTCCCACAGGGGAACACTGAAGCTTTCTTT
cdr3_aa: CASSLPQGNTEAFF

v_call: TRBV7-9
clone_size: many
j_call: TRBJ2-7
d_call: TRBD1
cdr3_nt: TGTGCCAGCAGCTACAGACAGGGCCTGAACGAGCAGTACTTC
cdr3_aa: CASSYRQGLNEQYF

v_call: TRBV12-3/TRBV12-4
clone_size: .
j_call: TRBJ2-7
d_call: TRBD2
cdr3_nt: TGTGCCAGCAGCCCCCCAGAGCGAAGCGGGAGGGCTTGGCACGAGCAGTACTTC
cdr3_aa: CASSPPERSGRAWHEQYF

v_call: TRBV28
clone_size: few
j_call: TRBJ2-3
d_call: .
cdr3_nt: TGTGCCAGCAGCCCCGAGTTGGATACGCAGTATTTT
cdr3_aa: CASSPELDTQYF

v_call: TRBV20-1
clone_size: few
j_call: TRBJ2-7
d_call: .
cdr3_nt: TGCAGTCCCAGACAGTCCTACGAGCAGTACTTC
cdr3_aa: CSPRQSYEQYF

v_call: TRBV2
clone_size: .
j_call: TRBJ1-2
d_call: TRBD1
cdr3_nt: TGTGCCAGCAGTGAACCGGGACAGGCCTCCTATGGCTACACCTTC
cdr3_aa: CASSEPGQASYGYTF

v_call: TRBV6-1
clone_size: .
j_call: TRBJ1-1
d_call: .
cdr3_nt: TGTGCCAGCAGTGAAATCCCTGAAGCTTTCTTT
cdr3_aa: CASSEIPEAFF

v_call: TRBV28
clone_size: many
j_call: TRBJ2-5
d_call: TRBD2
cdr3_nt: TGTGCCAGCAGTTCACTCGGGACTAGTGGGGCAGAGACCCAGTACTTC
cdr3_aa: CASSSLGTSGAETQYF

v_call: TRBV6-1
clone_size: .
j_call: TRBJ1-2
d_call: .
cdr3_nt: TGTGCCAGCAGTGTAGAGCCAAACTATGGCTACACCTTC
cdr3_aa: CASSVEPNYGYTF

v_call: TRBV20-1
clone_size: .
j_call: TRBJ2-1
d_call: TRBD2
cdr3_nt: TGCAGTGCACCTACTAGCGGGAGTTGGTCCTACAATGAGCAGTTCTTC
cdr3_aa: CSAPTSGSWSYNEQFF

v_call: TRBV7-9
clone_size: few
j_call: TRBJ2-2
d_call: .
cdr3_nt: TGTGCCAGCAGCTCAGGACTTGACGCGAACACCGGGGAGCTGTTTTTT
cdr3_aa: CASSSGLDANTGELFF

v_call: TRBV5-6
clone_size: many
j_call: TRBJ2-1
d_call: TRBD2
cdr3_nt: TGTGCCAGCATTGAGAGCGGGAGACGCGACAATGAGCAGTTCTTC
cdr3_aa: CASIESGRRDNEQFF

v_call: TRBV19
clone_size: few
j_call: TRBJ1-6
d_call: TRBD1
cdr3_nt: TGTGCCAGTAGTATAGGACAGGGTCTCGGTTCACCCCTCCACTTT
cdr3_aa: CASSIGQGLGSPLHF

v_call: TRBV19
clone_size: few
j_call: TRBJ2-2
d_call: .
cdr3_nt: TGTGCCAGTAGCTTCCAACAGGGTTCCACCGGGGAGCTGTTTTTT
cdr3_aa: CASSFQQGSTGELFF

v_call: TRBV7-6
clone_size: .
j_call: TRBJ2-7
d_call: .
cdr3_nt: TGTGCCAGCAGCTTAGGCCAGGGCGTTTCAGAGCAGTACTTC
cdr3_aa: CASSLGQGVSEQYF

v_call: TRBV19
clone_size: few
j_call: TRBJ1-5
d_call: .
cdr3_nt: TGTGCCAGTAGGACGCAGTGGACAAGCAATCAGCCCCAGCATTTT
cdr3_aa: CASRTQWTSNQPQHF

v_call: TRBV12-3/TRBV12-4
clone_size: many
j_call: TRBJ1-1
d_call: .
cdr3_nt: TGTGCCAGCAGTCCTAGCGGACGGTCTGACACTGAAGCTTTCTTT
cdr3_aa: CASSPSGRSDTEAFF

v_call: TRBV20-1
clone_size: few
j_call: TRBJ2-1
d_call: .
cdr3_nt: TGCAGTGCTAGTTTGGGAGCTTCGGCCTACAATGAGCAGTTCTTC
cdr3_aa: CSASLGASAYNEQFF

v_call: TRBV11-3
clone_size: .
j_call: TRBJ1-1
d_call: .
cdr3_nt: TGTGCCAGCAGCCGAGGGCTACAGGGGAACACTGAAGCTTTCTTT
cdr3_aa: CASSRGLQGNTEAFF

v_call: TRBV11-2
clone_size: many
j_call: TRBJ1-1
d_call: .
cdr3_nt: TGTGCCAGCAGCTTAGATGGTTGGGGGGCTGGTACTGAAGCTTTCTTT
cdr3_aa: CASSLDGWGAGTEAFF

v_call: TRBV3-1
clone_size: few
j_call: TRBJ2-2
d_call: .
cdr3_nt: TGTGCCAGCAGCCAAGGTAGCTCTTACACCGGGGAGCTGTTTTTT
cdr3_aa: CASSQGSSYTGELFF

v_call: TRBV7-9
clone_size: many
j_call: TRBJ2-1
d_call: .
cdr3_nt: TGTGCCAGCAGCTTAGCGCTCAATGAGCAGTTCTTC
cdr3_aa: CASSLALNEQFF

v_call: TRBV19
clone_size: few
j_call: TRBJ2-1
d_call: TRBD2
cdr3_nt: TGTGCCACACGAACAGCGGGAGAGGTTAGCAATGAGCAGTTCTTC
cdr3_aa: CATRTAGEVSNEQFF

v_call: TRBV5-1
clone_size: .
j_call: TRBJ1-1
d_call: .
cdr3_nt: TGCGCCAGCAGCTTAAGTTCAGGGATTGAAGCTTTCTTT
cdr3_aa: CASSLSSGIEAFF

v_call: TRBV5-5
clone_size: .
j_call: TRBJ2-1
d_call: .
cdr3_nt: TGTGCCAGCAGCTTGATTGGGAACTTGTTCAATGAGCAGTTCTTC
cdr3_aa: CASSLIGNLFNEQFF

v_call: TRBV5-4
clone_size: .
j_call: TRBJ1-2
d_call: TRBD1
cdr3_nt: TGTGCCAGCAGCTTGGGTCAGGGGGCAGACTATGGCTACACCTTC
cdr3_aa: CASSLGQGADYGYTF

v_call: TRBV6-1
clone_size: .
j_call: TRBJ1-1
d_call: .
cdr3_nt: TGTGCCAGCAGTGATGAGGGCAGGCAAGGTCTCTTT
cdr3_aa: CASSDEGRQGLF

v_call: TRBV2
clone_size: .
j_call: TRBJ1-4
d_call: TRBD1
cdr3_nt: TGTGCCAGCAGTGACAGGACAGGGGGCTTTCGGACTAATGAAAAACTGTTTTTT
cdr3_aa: CASSDRTGGFRTNEKLFF

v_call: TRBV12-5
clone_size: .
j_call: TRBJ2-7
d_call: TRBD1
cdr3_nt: TGTGCTAGTGGTTTGGGACAGGGGGCATCGTACGAGCAGTACTTC
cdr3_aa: CASGLGQGASYEQYF

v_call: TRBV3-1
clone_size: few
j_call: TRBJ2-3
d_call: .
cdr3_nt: TGTGCCAGCAGCCTCGGCGGATCAGAGGCCACAGATACGCAGTATTTT
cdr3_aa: CASSLGGSEATDTQYF

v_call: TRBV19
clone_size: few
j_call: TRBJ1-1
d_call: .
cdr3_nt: TGTGCCAGTAGTCCAGAGGCTCAAAAAGCTGAAGCTTTCTTT
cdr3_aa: CASSPEAQKAEAFF

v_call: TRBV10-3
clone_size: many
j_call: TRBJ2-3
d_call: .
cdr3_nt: TGTGCCATCAGTGAGTCATATACGCAGTATTTT
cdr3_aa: CAISESYTQYF

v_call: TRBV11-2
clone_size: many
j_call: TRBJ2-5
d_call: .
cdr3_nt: TGTGCCAGCAGCGGTATAAGGAGGGGGACCCAGTACTTC
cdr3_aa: CASSGIRRGTQYF